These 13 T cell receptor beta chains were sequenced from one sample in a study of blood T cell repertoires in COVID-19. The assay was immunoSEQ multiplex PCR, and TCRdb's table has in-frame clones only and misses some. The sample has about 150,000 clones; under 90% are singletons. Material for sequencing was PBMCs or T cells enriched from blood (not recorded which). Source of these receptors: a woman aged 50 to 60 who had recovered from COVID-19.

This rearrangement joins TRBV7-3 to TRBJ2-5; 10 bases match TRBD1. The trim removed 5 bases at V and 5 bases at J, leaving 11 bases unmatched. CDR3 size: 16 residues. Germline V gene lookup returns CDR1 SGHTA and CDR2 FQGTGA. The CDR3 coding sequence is TGTGCCAGCAGCCCCCAGGCCGGGACAGGGGTCGAGACCCAGTACTTC. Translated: CASSPQAGTGVETQYF.

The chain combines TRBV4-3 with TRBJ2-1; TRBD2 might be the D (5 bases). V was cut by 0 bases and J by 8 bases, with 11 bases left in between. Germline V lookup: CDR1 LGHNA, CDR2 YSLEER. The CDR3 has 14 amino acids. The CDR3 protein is CASSQEETRDEQFF. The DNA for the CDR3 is TGCGCCAGCAGCCAAGAGGAAACGCGGGATGAGCAGTTCTTC.

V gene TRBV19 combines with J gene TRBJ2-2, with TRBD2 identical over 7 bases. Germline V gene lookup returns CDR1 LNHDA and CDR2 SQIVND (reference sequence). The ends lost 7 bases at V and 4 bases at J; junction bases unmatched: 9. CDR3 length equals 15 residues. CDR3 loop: CASTGEGRVTGELFF. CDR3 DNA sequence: TGTGCCAGTACCGGGGAGGGTCGGGTCACCGGGGAGCTGTTTTTT. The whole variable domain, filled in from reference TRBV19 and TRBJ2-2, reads DGGITQSPKYLFRKEGQNVTLSCEQNLNHDAMYWYRQDPGQGLRLIYYSQIVNDFQKGDIAEGYSVSREKKESFPLTVTSAQKNPTAFYLCASTGEGRVTGELFFGEGSRLTVL.

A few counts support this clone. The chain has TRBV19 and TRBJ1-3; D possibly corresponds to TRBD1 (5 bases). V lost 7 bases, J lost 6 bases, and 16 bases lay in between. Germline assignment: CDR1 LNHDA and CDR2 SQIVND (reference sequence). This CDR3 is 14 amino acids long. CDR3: CASTPGGGVNTIYF. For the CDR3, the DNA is TGTGCCAGTACCCCGGGTGGAGGGGTAAACACCATATATTTT.

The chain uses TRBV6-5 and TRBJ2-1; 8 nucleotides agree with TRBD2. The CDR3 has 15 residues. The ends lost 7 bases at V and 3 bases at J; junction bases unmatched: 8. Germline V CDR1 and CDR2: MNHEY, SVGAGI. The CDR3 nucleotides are TGTGCCAGCACATCCGGGGGGGCCGGCTACAATGAGCAGTTCTTC. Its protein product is CASTSGGAGYNEQFF.

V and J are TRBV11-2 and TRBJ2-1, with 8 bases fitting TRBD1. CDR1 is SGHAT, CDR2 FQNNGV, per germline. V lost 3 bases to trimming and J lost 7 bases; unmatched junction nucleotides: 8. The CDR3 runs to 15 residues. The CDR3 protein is CASSFFQGARNEQFF. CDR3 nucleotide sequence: TGTGCCAGCAGCTTTTTCCAGGGGGCAAGGAATGAGCAGTTCTTC.

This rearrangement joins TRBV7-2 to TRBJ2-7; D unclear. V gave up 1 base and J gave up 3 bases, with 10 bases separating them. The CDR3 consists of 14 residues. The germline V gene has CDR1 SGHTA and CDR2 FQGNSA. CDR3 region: CASSLEIGVYEQYF. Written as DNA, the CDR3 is TGTGCCAGCAGCTTAGAAATCGGAGTCTACGAGCAGTACTTC.

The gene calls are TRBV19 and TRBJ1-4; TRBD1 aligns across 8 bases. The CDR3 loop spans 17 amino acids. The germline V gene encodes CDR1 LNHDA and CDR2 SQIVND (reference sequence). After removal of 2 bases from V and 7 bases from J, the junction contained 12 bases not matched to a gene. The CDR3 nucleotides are TGTGCCAGTAGTATACGGAGGCCGGACAGGGAAGGTGAAAAACTGTTTTTT. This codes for CASSIRRPDREGEKLFF.

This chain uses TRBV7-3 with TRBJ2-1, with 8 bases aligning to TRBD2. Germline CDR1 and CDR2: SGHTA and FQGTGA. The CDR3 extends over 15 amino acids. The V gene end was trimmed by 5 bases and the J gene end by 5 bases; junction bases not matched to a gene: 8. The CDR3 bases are TGTGCCAGCAGCCTCGGACTAGCAGTAAACAATGAGCAGTTCTTC. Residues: CASSLGLAVNNEQFF.

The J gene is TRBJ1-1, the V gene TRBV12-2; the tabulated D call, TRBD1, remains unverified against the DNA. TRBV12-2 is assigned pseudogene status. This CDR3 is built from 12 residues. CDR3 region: CASREPPGPAFF. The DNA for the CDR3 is TGTGCAAGTCGCGAGCCCCCAGGTCCTGCTTTCTTT.

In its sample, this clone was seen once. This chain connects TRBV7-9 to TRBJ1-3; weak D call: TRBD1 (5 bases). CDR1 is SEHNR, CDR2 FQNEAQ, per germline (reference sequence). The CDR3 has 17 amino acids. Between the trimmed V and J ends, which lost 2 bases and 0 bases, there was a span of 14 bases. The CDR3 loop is CASSLSSGVNSGNTIYF. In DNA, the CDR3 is TGTGCCAGCAGCTTATCTTCGGGGGTCAACTCTGGAAACACCATATATTTT.

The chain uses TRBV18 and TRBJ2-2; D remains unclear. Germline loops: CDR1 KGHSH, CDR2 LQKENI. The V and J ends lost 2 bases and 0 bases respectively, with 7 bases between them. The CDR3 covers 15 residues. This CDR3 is CASSPEAANTGELFF. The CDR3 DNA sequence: TGTGCCAGCTCACCAGAGGCAGCGAACACCGGGGAGCTGTTTTTT.

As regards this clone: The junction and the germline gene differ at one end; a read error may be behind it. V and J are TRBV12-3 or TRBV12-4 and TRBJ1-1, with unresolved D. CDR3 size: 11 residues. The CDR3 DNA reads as TGTGCCACCAGTCGGGTGACTGAAGCTTTCTTT. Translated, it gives CATSRVTEAFF.